This T cell receptor (beta chain) was retrieved from a study of blood T cell repertoires in COVID-19. Overall study context: Spain, Italy and the United States supplied samples that represented acute and convalescent COVID-19.

Original processing methods: The assay estimated nucleated cells by amplifying reference gene primers. The assay was immunoSEQ multiplex PCR, and TCRdb's table has in-frame clones only and misses some. Clonal size and the V and J genes are those of that table, whereas D and trimming came from the DNA. The table lists some 290,000 clones, 88% of them singletons. The CDR3 totals 14 residues. The germline V gene has CDR1 MDHEN and CDR2 SYDVKM. After removal of 6 bases from V and 3 bases from J, the junction contained 5 bases not matched to a gene. Source material: peripheral blood. The J gene is TRBJ2-7, the V gene TRBV28, with 10 bases matching TRBD2. The receptor was derived from a woman aged 30 to 39 with COVID-19, enrolled during active disease. The CDR3 spells CASRASGRVYEQYF. The CDR3 DNA sequence: TGTGCCAGCAGGGCTAGCGGGAGAGTCTACGAGCAGTACTTC.